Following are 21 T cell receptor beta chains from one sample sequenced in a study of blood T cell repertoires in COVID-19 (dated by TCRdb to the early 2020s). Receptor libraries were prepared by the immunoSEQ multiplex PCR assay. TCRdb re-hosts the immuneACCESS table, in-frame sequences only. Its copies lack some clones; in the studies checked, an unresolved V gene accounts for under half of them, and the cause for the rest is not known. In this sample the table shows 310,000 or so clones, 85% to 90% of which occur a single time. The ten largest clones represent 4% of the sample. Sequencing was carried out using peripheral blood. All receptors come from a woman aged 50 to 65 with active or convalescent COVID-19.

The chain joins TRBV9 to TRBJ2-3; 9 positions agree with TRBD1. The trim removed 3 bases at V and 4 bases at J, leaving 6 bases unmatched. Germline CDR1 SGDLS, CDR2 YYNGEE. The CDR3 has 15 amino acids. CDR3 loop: CASSAEDRGPDTQYF. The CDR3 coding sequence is TGTGCCAGCAGCGCCGAGGACAGGGGCCCAGATACGCAGTATTTT.

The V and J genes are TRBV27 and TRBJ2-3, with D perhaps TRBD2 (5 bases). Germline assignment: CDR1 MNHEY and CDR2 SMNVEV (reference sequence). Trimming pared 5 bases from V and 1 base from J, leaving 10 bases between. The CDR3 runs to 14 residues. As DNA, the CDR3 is TGTGCCAGCAGTCCCGGACTGCGCACAGATACGCAGTATTTT. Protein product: CASSPGLRTDTQYF.

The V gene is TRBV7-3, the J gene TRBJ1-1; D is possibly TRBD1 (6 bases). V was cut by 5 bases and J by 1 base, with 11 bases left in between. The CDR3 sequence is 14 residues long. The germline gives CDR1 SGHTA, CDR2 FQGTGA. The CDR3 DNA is TGTGCCAGCAGCCTAGGGGGAAGGAACACTGAAGCTTTCTTT. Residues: CASSLGGRNTEAFF.

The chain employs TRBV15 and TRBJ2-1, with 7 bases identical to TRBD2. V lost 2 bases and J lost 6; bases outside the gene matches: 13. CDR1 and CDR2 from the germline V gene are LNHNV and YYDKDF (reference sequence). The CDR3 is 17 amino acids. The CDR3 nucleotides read TGTGCCACCAGCAGAAGACGCGCAGGGAGGGTAGGCAATGAGCAGTTCTTC. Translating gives CATSRRRAGRVGNEQFF.

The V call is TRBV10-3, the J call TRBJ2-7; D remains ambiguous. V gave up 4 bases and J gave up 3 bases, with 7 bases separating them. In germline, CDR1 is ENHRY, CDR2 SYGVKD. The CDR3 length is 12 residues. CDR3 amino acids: CAISGPSYEQYF. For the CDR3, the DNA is TGTGCCATCAGTGGGCCCAGCTACGAGCAGTACTTC.

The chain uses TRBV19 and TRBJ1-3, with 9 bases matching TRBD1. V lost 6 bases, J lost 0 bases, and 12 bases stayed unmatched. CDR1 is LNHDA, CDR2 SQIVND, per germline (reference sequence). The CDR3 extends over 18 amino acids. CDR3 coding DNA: TGTGCCAGTAGACCGGGACAGGGCCGACTTGGCTCTGGAAACACCATATATTTT. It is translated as CASRPGQGRLGSGNTIYF.

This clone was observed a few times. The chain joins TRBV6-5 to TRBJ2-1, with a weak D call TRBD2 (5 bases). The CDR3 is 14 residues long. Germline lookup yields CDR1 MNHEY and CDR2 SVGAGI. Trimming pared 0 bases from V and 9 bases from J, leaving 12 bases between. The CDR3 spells CASSYSTINGEQFF. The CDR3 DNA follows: TGTGCCAGCAGTTACTCGACTATAAACGGTGAGCAGTTCTTC.

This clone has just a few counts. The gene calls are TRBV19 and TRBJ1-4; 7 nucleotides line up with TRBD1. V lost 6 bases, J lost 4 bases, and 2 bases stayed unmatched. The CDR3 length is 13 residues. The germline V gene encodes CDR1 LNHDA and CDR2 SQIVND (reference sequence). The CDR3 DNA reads TGTGCCAGTAGACAGGGGAATAATGAAAAACTGTTTTTT. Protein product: CASRQGNNEKLFF. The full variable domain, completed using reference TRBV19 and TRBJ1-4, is DGGITQSPKYLFRKEGQNVTLSCEQNLNHDAMYWYRQDPGQGLRLIYYSQIVNDFQKGDIAEGYSVSREKKESFPLTVTSAQKNPTAFYLCASRQGNNEKLFFGSGTQLSVL.

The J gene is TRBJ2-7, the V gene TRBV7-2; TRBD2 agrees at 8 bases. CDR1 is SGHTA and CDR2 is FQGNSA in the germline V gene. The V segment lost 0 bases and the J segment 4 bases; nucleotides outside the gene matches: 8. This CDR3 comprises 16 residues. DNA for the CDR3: TGTGCCAGCAGCTTAGCCCAGCGGGAGCCCTTTTACGAGCAGTACTTC. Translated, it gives CASSLAQREPFYEQYF.

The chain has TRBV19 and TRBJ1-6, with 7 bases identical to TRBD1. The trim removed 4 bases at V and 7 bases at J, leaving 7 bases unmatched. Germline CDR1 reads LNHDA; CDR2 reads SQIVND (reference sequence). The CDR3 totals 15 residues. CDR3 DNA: TGTGCCAGTAGTACCCGGGACAGCAGAAATTCACCCCTCCACTTT. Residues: CASSTRDSRNSPLHF.

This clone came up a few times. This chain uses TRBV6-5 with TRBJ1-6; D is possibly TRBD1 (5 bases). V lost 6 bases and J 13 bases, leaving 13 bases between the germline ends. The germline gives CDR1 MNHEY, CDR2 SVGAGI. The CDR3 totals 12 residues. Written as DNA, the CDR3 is TGTGCCAGCAGCGCAGGGAATGGGCCCCTCCACTTT. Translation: CASSAGNGPLHF.

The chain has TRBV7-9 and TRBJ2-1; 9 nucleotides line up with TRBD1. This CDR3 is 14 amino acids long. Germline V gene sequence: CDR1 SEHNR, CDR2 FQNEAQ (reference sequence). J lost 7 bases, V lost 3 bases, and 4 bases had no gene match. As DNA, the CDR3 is TGTGCCAGCAGCTTCGGACAGGGGTTAAATGAGCAGTTCTTC. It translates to CASSFGQGLNEQFF.

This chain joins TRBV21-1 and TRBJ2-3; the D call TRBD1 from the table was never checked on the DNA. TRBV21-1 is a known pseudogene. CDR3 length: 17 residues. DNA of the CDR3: TGTGCCAGCAGCATCCCGGTGCGACACGAGAAGATCGGTACGCAGTATTTT. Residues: CASSIPVRHEKIGTQYF.

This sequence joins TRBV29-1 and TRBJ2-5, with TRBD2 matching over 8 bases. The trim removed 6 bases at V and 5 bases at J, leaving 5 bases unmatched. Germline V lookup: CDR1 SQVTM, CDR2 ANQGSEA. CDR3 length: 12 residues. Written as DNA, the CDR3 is TGCAGCGTGTCGGGAGGGGACGAGACCCAGTACTTC. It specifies CSVSGGDETQYF.

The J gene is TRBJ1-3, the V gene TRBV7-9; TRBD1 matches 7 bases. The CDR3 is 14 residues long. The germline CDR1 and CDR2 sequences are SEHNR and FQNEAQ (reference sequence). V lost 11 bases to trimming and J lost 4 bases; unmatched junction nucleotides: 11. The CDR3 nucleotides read TGTGCCGCGGGGAAGGGGGCGATCGGAAACACCATATATTTT. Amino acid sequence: CAAGKGAIGNTIYF. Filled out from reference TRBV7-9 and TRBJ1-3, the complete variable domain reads DTGVSQNPRHKITKRGQNVTFRCDPISEHNRLYWYRQTLGQGPEFLTYFQNEAQLEKSRLLSDRFSAERPKGSFSTLEIQRTEQGDSAMYLCAAGKGAIGNTIYFGEGSWLTVV.

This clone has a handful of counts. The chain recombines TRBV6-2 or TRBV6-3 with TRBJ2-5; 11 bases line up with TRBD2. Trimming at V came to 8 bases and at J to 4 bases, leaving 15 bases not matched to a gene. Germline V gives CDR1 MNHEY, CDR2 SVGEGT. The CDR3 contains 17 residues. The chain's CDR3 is CASGHTTSGRVGETQYF. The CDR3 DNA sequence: TGTGCCAGCGGCCACACCACTAGCGGGAGAGTGGGAGAGACCCAGTACTTC.

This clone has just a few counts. CDR3 in amino acids: CASSLERGQETQYF. Written as DNA, the CDR3 is TGTGCCAGCTCACTCGAGCGGGGGCAAGAGACCCAGTACTTC. The rearrangement uses TRBV18 and TRBJ2-5; 8 bases map to TRBD2. J was trimmed by 2 bases and V by 4 bases; bases with no gene match: 3. The CDR3 totals 14 residues. Germline CDR1 KGHSH, CDR2 LQKENI. The full variable domain, its missing parts supplied by reference TRBV18 and TRBJ2-5, is NAGVMQNPRHLVRRRGQEARLRCSPMKGHSHVYWYRQLPEEGLKFMVYLQKENIIDESGMPKERFSAEFPKEGPSILRIQQVVRGDSAAYFCASSLERGQETQYFGPGTRLLVL.

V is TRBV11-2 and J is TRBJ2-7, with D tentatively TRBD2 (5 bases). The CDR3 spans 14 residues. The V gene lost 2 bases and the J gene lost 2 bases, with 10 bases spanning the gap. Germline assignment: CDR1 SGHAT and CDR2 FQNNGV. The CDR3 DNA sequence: TGTGCCAGCAGCTTACGAGGGCCTCCCTACGAGCAGTACTTC. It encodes CASSLRGPPYEQYF.

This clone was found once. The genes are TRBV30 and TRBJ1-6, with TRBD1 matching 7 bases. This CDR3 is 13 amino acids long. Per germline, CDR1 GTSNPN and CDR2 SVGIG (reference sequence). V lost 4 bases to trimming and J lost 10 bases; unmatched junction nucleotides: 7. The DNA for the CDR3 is TGTGCCTGGACACACGACAGGGACTCACCCCTCCACTTT. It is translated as CAWTHDRDSPLHF.

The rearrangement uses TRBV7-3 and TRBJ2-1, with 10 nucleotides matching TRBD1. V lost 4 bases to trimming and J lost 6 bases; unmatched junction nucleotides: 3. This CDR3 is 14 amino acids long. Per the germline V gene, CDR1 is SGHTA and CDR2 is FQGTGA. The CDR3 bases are TGTGCCAGCAGCTCCGGGACAGGGGTCAATGAGCAGTTCTTC. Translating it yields CASSSGTGVNEQFF.

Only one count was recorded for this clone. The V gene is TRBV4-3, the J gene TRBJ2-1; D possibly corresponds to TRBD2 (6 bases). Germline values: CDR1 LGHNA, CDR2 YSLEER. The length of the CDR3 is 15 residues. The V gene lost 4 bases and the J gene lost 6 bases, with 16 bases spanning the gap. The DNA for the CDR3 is TGCGCCAGCAGCCCCAGGGAAGCGGGTGTCAATGAGCAGTTCTTC. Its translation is CASSPREAGVNEQFF.